The source of this T cell receptor (beta chain) is a study of T-cell reconstitution after alpha-beta-depleted transplantation in children. V lost 6 bases to trimming and J lost 7 bases; unmatched junction nucleotides: 6. CDR3 size: 15 residues. Germline V gene data show CDR1 as KGHSH and CDR2 as LQKENI. Preparation of the TCRbeta library used unique molecular identifiers. One entry per CDR3 protein, called by TCRdb with MiXCR from the PCR reads. The sample lists 500,000 or so distinct CDR3 sequences; less than 35% were seen once. This clonotype was observed a handful of times. The sequence was obtained from a human donor who donated a stem cell graft to a child with aplastic anemia. Sequenced material: PBMCs from the stem cell graft donor, taken from the stem cell graft. The chain employs TRBV18 and TRBJ2-1; 13 nucleotides match TRBD2. CDR3 region: CASSAGLAGNNEQFF. CDR3 nucleotides: TGTGCCAGCTCGGCGGGACTAGCGGGAAATAATGAGCAGTTCTTC.